What follows are 11 T cell receptor beta chains derived from one specimen sequenced in a study of T cell responses to AZD1222 COVID-19 vaccine. TCRdb's table, derived via immunoSEQ multiplex PCR, lists solely in-frame clones and lacks some. The sample yields 200,000 or so clones, about 94% seen once. The sample in question was peripheral blood, obtained on day 0 of AZD1222 vaccination. The receptor set was obtained from an adult in good health.

The rearrangement uses TRBV28 and TRBJ1-2, with TRBD1 as a possible D gene (6 bases). The CDR3 runs to 15 residues. Germline V lookup: CDR1 MDHEN, CDR2 SYDVKM. V lost 1 base and J 3 bases, leaving 12 bases between the germline ends. The DNA of the CDR3 is TGTGCCAGCAGTTTATCCGACAGGACCTACTATGGCTACACCTTC. It translates to CASSLSDRTYYGYTF.

The gene calls are TRBV7-9 and TRBJ1-4; D remains ambiguous. This CDR3 has 15 residues. Germline loops: CDR1 SEHNR, CDR2 FQNEAQ (reference sequence). V lost 1 base, J lost 4 bases, and 10 bases lay in between. CDR3 in amino acids: CASSLVRQLNEKLFF. Written as DNA, the CDR3 is TGTGCCAGCAGCTTAGTCCGGCAGCTTAATGAAAAACTGTTTTTT.

The V and J genes are TRBV5-4 and TRBJ2-2, with 9 bases fitting TRBD1. This CDR3 region has 15 residues. The V gene's germline CDR1 is SGHNT and CDR2 YYREEE (reference sequence). The junction had 2 bases not matched to a gene; V was cut back by 1 base and J by 4 bases. Here the CDR3 reads CASSLRQGVTGELFF. CDR3 nucleotides: TGTGCCAGCAGCTTGCGACAGGGGGTCACCGGGGAGCTGTTTTTT.

The chain recombines TRBV9 with TRBJ2-3, with 15 bases aligning to TRBD2. The CDR3 is 17 residues long. Germline V CDR1 and CDR2: SGDLS, YYNGEE. V lost 3 bases, J lost 2 bases, and 4 bases stayed unmatched. The CDR3 bases are TGTGCCAGCAGCGCGGGACTAGCGGGAGGAAACACAGATACGCAGTATTTT. It specifies CASSAGLAGGNTDTQYF.

The gene calls are TRBV3-1 (or the pseudogene TRBV3-2) and TRBJ1-6; 9 positions agree with TRBD1. CDR1 and CDR2 from the germline V gene are LGHDT and YNNKEL (reference sequence). The V and J ends lost 4 bases and 9 bases, in that order; junction bases with no gene match: 16. The CDR3 consists of 18 residues. The DNA of the CDR3 is TGTGCCAGCAGCCCAAGTTCATCGTGGAGGGACAGGGTTTCACCCCTCCACTTT. Encoded protein: CASSPSSSWRDRVSPLHF.

The chain employs TRBV12-5 and TRBJ2-5, with D perhaps assigned TRBD1 or TRBD2 (5 bases each). The CDR3 has 17 residues. Germline values: CDR1 LGHNT, CDR2 FRNRAP. V was trimmed by 3 bases and J by 5 bases, leaving 22 bases between them. CDR3: CASGFSTGANLLETQYF. The CDR3 DNA reads TGTGCTAGTGGTTTTTCCACCGGGGCCAACCTACTGGAGACCCAGTACTTC.

The chain carries TRBV7-3 and TRBJ2-3; 14 bases are shared with TRBD2. The CDR3 extends over 16 amino acids. Germline V gives CDR1 SGHTA, CDR2 FQGTGA. V lost 5 bases and J lost 4; bases outside the gene matches: 5. DNA for the CDR3: TGTGCCAGCAGCCCCTCGGGACTAGCGGGAGCAGATACGCAGTATTTT. Its protein is CASSPSGLAGADTQYF.

The chain employs TRBV7-8 and TRBJ2-2; no clear D. CDR3 size: 16 residues. In germline, CDR1 is SGHVS, CDR2 FQNEAQ. V was clipped by 5 bases and J by 3 bases, with 16 bases between them. The CDR3 DNA is TGTGCCAGCAGCAAACCCATCGGACGGGACACCGGGGAGCTGTTTTTT. It is translated as CASSKPIGRDTGELFF.

The chain uses TRBV9 and TRBJ1-2; 7 bases are a match to TRBD1. J lost 4 bases, V lost 4 bases, and 16 bases had no gene match. Germline V gives CDR1 SGDLS, CDR2 YYNGEE. This CDR3 is built from 17 residues. The CDR3 DNA is TGTGCCAGCAGCCTAAGGGAGGACAGGCTCAACATCTATGGCTACACCTTC. It codes for CASSLREDRLNIYGYTF.

This sequence joins TRBV19 and TRBJ1-5; 9 bases map to TRBD1. The CDR3 sequence is 17 residues long. V trimming: 6 bases; J trimming: 0 bases; junction bases outside the gene matches: 9. Germline-derived CDR1 and CDR2 are LNHDA and SQIVND (reference sequence). The CDR3 region is CASRTTGGADSNQPQHF. The CDR3 DNA reads as TGTGCCAGTAGGACAACAGGGGGCGCGGATAGCAATCAGCCCCAGCATTTT.

The V gene is TRBV3-1 (or the pseudogene TRBV3-2), the J gene TRBJ2-1, with a tentative D call TRBD1 (5 bases). This CDR3 has 16 residues. V was cut by 0 bases and J by 0 bases, with 9 bases left in between. Germline V gene lookup returns CDR1 LGHDT and CDR2 YNNKEL (reference sequence). CDR3 amino acids: CASSQEGRSSYNEQFF. The CDR3 nucleotides read TGTGCCAGCAGCCAAGAGGGGCGGAGCTCCTACAATGAGCAGTTCTTC.